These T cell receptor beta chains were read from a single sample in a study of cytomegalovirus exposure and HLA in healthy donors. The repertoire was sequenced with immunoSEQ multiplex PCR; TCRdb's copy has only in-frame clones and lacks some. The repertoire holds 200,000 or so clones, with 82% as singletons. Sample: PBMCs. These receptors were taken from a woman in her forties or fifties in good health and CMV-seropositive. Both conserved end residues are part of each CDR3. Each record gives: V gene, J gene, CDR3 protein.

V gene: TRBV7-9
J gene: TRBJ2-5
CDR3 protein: CASSEGLAGVLAQETQYF

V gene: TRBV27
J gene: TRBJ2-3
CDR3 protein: CASSFASGLDTQYF

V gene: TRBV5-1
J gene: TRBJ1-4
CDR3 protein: CASSSQINEKLFF

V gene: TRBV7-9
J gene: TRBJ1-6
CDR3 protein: CASHRVRESSPLHF

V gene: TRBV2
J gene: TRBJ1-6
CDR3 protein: CASRPTGGLNSPLHF

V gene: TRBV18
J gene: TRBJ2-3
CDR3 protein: CASSPQWQGNSDTQYF

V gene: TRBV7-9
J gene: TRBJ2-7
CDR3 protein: CASSLMVGRSSSYEQYF

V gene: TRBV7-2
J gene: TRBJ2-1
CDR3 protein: CASSFGLLVYNEQFF

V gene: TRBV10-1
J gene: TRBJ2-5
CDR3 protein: CASSVRGGPETQYF

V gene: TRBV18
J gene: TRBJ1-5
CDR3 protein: CASSPSGDQPQHF

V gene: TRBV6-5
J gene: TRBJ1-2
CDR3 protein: CATKRGQGAFGYTF

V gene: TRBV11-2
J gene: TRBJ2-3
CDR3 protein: CASSLTSGRADTQYF

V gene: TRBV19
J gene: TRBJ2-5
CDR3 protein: CASSIGQKETQYF

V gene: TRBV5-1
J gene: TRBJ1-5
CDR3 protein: CASSPPWRGDQPQHF

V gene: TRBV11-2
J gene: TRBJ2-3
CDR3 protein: CASNIGGLVTDTQYF

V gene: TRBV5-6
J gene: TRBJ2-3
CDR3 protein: CASSLDSPSTDTQYF

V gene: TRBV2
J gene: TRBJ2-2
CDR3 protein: CASSFLETAGELFF

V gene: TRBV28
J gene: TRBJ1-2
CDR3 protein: CASSKTGIDYGYTF

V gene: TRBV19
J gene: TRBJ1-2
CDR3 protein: CASGPQEGVISGYTF

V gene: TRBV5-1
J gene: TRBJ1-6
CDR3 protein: CASSSGTTGSPLHF

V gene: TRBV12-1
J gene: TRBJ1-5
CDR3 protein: CASSFPTFPPGQGRGGNQPQHF

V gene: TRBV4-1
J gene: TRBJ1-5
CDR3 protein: CASSQDRNQPQHF

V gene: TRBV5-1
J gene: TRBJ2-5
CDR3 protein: CASSVTSFSETQYF

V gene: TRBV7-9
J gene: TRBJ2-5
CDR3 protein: CASSPLEFLGGETQYF

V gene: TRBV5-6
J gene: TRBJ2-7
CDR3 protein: CASSLGDRVDYEQYF

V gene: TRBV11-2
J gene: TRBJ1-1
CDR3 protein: CASSLGDRNTEAFF

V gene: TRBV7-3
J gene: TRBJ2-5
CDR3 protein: CASSAHLPTGSQETQYF

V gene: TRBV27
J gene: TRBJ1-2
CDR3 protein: CASSLSPGQGGYTF

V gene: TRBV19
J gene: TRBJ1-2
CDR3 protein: CASRETGGKEGYTF

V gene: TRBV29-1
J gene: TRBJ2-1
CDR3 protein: CSGARTGAYNEQFF

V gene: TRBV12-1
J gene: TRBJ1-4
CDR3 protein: CASSTYTGGLGEKLFF

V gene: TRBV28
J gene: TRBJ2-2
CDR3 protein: CASRQNTGELFF

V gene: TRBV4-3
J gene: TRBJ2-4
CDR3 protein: CASSQRTGLTLAKNSQYF

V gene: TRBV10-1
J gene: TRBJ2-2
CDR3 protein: CASSPGQGPGELFF

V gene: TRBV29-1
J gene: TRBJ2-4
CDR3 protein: CSVEDPLAELNSQYF

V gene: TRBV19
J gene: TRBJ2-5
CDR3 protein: CASSTQWIGGGETQYF

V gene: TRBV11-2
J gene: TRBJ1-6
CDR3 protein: CASSRDRYNSPLHF

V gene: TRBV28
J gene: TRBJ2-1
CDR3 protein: CASNLSGTSAYNEQFF

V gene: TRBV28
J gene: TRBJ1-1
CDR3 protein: CASSLVQAPEAFF

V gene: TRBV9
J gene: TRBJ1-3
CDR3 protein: CASSLSPGRSSGNTIYF

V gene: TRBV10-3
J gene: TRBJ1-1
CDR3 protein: CAISESLGEAFF

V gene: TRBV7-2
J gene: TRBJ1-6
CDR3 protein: CASSHPPTGEPRVPLHF

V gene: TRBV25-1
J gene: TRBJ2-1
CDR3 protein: CASSEYSNVEQFF

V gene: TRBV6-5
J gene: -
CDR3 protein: CASSYSQGSYEQYF

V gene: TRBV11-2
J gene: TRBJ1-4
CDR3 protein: CASSSRPGNEKLFF

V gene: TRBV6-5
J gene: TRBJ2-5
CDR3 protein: CASSYSRGGEETQYF

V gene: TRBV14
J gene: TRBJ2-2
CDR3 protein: CASRRTGPFTGELFF

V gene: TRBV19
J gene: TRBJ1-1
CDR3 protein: CASTLQGNTEAFF

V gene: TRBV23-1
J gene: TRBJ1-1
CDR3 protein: CASENRGLDTEAFF

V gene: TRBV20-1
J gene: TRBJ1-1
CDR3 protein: CSPKLNTEAFF

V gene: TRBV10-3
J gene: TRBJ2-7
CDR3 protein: CAMGPRGGSYEQYF